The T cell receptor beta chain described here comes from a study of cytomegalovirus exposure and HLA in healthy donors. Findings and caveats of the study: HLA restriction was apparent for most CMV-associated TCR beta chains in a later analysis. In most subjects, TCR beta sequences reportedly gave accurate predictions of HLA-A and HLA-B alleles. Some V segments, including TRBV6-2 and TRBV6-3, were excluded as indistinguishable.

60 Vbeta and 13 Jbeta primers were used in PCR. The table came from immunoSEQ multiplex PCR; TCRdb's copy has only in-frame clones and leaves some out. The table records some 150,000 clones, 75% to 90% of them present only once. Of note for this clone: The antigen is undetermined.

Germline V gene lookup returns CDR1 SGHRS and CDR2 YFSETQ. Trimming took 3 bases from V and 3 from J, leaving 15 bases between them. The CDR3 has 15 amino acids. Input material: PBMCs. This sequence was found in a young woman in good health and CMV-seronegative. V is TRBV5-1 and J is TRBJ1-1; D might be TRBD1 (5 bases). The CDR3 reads CASSSFDSSYTEAFF. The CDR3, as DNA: TGCGCCAGCAGCTCATTTGACAGCTCTTACACTGAAGCTTTCTTT.